This passage covers 18 T cell receptor beta chains from one sample sequenced in a study of blood T cell repertoires in COVID-19. Assay used: immunoSEQ multiplex PCR; TCRdb lists only in-frame clones, some missing. The table records 160,000 or so clones, 78% of them present only once. Sequencing was done on a sample of peripheral blood. The receptors stem from a woman over 75 with acute or convalescent COVID-19.

The rearrangement uses TRBV27 and TRBJ2-2; D may be TRBD1 (6 bases). Between the trimmed V and J ends, which lost 5 bases and 6 bases, there was a span of 13 bases. The CDR3 is made up of 14 amino acids. CDR1 is MNHEY, CDR2 SMNVEV, per germline (reference sequence). Here the CDR3 DNA reads TGTGCCAGCAGTGGGACAACCCAACCCGGGGAGCTGTTTTTT. Translating gives CASSGTTQPGELFF.

The count of this clone is one. The chain couples TRBV27 to TRBJ1-5, with 7 positions matching TRBD1. Losses at the gene ends were 6 bases for V and 6 bases for J; bases not matched to a gene: 5. CDR1 is MNHEY, CDR2 SMNVEV, per germline (reference sequence). This CDR3 region has 13 residues. CDR3 in amino acids: CASSQDRAQPQHF. The CDR3 DNA sequence: TGTGCCAGCAGCCAAGACAGGGCTCAGCCCCAGCATTTT.

The chain employs TRBV15 and TRBJ2-6, with D tentatively TRBD2 (5 bases). There are 16 residues in the CDR3. Germline loops: CDR1 LNHNV, CDR2 YYDKDF (reference sequence). V was trimmed by 0 bases and J by 0 bases, leaving 6 bases between them. The CDR3 sequence: CATSRERDSGANVLTF. In nucleotides, the CDR3 is TGTGCCACCAGCAGAGAGAGGGACTCTGGGGCCAACGTCCTGACTTTC.

This clone showed up just once. The chain uses TRBV11-2 and TRBJ1-6; 12 bases align to TRBD1. Unmatched junction bases numbered 6, after V lost 4 bases and J lost 8 bases. The CDR3 loop spans 16 amino acids. Looked up from germline, CDR1 is SGHAT and CDR2 is FQNNGV. CDR3 region: CASSYSGQGADSPLHF. Written as DNA, the CDR3 is TGTGCCAGCAGCTACTCGGGACAGGGGGCTGATTCACCCCTCCACTTT.

The chain combines TRBV11-2 with TRBJ1-1, with a tentative D call TRBD1 (6 bases). V gave up 2 bases and J gave up 5 bases, with 15 bases separating them. Germline V gene data show CDR1 as SGHAT and CDR2 as FQNNGV. The CDR3 is 15 amino acids. For the CDR3, the DNA is TGTGCCAGCAGCTTAACATCAGGGGTGGGTACTGAAGCTTTCTTT. As protein: CASSLTSGVGTEAFF.

The rearrangement uses TRBV2 and TRBJ2-1; a weak D match, TRBD2 (6 bases). V was clipped by 4 bases and J by 0 bases, with 19 bases between them. Germline V CDR1 and CDR2: SNHLY, FYNNEI. There are 18 residues in the CDR3. CDR3 bases: TGTGCCAGCAGTGGGTTAGGATGGCGGGACCACTCCTACAATGAGCAGTTCTTC. Protein: CASSGLGWRDHSYNEQFF.

The gene calls are TRBV3-1 (or the pseudogene TRBV3-2) and TRBJ2-1, with 9 bases lining up with TRBD2. CDR1 and CDR2 (germline): LGHDT, YNNKEL (reference sequence). The CDR3 covers 15 residues. V lost 1 base and J lost 6; bases outside the gene matches: 4. This CDR3 reads CASSQVAGGRNEQFF. CDR3 DNA sequence: TGTGCCAGCAGCCAAGTTGCGGGGGGGCGCAATGAGCAGTTCTTC.

The chain has TRBV27 and TRBJ2-6; TRBD2 matches at 7 bases. Unmatched junction bases numbered 8, after V lost 3 bases and J lost 0 bases. Germline loops: CDR1 MNHEY, CDR2 SMNVEV (reference sequence). The CDR3 is 18 residues long. Here the CDR3 reads CASSFILGLRSGANVLTF. The CDR3 region has the DNA TGTGCCAGCAGTTTTATCCTGGGACTACGCTCTGGGGCCAACGTCCTGACTTTC.

This clone was observed once. The chain employs TRBV5-1 and TRBJ2-2; 7 bases align to TRBD2. This CDR3 has 16 residues. The germline V gene has CDR1 SGHRS and CDR2 YFSETQ. The ends lost 4 bases at V and 2 bases at J; junction bases unmatched: 8. The CDR3 is CASSPSGLSNTGELFF. The DNA of the CDR3 is TGCGCCAGCAGCCCTTCGGGACTATCAAACACCGGGGAGCTGTTTTTT.

The chain joins TRBV18 to TRBJ2-6, with D perhaps TRBD1 (6 bases). CDR1 and CDR2 from the germline V gene are KGHSH and LQKENI. V shed 2 bases and J shed 0 bases, with 14 bases lying between them. The CDR3 covers 18 residues. CDR3 in amino acids: CASSPTTGPRSGANVLTF. For the CDR3, the DNA is TGTGCCAGCTCACCAACGACAGGTCCCCGCTCTGGGGCCAACGTCCTGACTTTC.

V gene TRBV27 combines with J gene TRBJ2-7, with a tentative D call TRBD2 (5 bases). Trimming stripped 5 bases from V and 0 bases from J, with 11 bases between. Per the germline V gene, CDR1 is MNHEY and CDR2 is SMNVEV (reference sequence). This CDR3 spans 14 amino acids. CDR3 coding DNA: TGTGCCAGCAGTCCAGGACTGTACTCCTACGAGCAGTACTTC. This translates into CASSPGLYSYEQYF.

The V and J genes are TRBV9 and TRBJ2-1; 9 nucleotides match TRBD2. Trimming took 3 bases from V and 6 from J; bases not matched to a gene: 7. The CDR3 extends over 15 amino acids. Germline-derived CDR1 and CDR2 are SGDLS and YYNGEE. The DNA of the CDR3 is TGTGCCAGCAGCGCCCCGGGACTAGCTGGCAATGAGCAGTTCTTC. Translation: CASSAPGLAGNEQFF.

The chain combines TRBV5-1 with TRBJ2-1, with 10 bases fitting TRBD1. Germline V lookup: CDR1 SGHRS, CDR2 YFSETQ. The CDR3 is 15 amino acids. V lost 4 bases to trimming and J lost 2 bases; unmatched junction nucleotides: 3. The CDR3 reads CASSLGQGAYNEQFF. The CDR3 DNA sequence: TGCGCCAGCAGCCTCGGACAGGGGGCCTACAATGAGCAGTTCTTC.

There are a few counts of this clone. The chain uses TRBV7-9 and TRBJ1-2; 9 bases align to TRBD1. The CDR3 covers 15 residues. V shed 5 bases and J 3 bases; nucleotides not matched to a gene: 7. CDR1 and CDR2 from the germline V gene are SEHNR and FQNEAQ (reference sequence). In DNA, the CDR3 is TGTGCCAGCAGCACCTACAGGGGGCCGGACTATGGCTACACCTTC. Residues: CASSTYRGPDYGYTF. Full variable domain (outside the CDR3, taken from reference TRBV7-9 and TRBJ1-2): DTGVSQNPRHKITKRGQNVTFRCDPISEHNRLYWYRQTLGQGPEFLTYFQNEAQLEKSRLLSDRFSAERPKGSFSTLEIQRTEQGDSAMYLCASSTYRGPDYGYTFGSGTRLTVV.

The gene calls are TRBV7-8 and TRBJ2-7, with 8 bases identical to TRBD1. Unmatched junction bases numbered 1, after V lost 1 base and J lost 2 bases. The CDR3 covers 14 residues. Germline CDR1 is SGHVS and CDR2 is FQNEAQ. The DNA for the CDR3 is TGTGCCAGCAGCTTAGTACAGGGGGCCTACGAGCAGTACTTC. This sequence encodes CASSLVQGAYEQYF.

The chain recombines TRBV28 with TRBJ2-7; 11 bases are a match to TRBD1. V trimming: 2 bases; J trimming: 9 bases; junction bases outside the gene matches: 6. CDR1 and CDR2 (germline): MDHEN, SYDVKM. The CDR3 extends over 14 amino acids. The CDR3 region is CASSLRGTGGSQYF. CDR3 in DNA: TGTGCCAGCAGTTTACGTGGGACAGGGGGTTCGCAGTACTTC.

The chain recombines TRBV27 with TRBJ1-2; unclear D gene. The V and J ends lost 6 bases and 4 bases respectively, with 9 bases between them. Germline CDR1 is MNHEY and CDR2 is SMNVEV (reference sequence). The CDR3 has 12 amino acids. For the CDR3, the DNA is TGTGCCAGCAGGGCAGGATTCTATGGCTACACCTTC. It specifies CASRAGFYGYTF.

This rearrangement joins TRBV5-4 to TRBJ1-5, with D possibly being TRBD1 (5 bases). CDR3 length: 15 residues. In germline, CDR1 is SGHNT, CDR2 YYREEE (reference sequence). The V end lost 4 bases, the J end lost 0 bases, and 11 bases lay between the germline ends. The CDR3 DNA follows: TGTGCCAGCAGCCCCGGGACTGATAGCAATCAGCCCCAGCATTTT. Encoded protein: CASSPGTDSNQPQHF.